Listed here are 3 T cell receptor beta chains from one sample, sequenced in a study of T-cell memory formation after mild COVID-19. TCRdb redid the calling of the 5' RACE reads with MiXCR, one entry per CDR3 protein. Counted here are approximately 260,000 distinct CDR3 sequences, approximately 16% occurring once; the ten biggest clones make up roughly a fifth. The sequenced sample was PBMCs or a T cell subset sorted from them (not recorded which). These receptors were collected from a young man who had mild COVID-19 (a few samples of this study predate the infection). Cell type and time point are not known.

The rearrangement links TRBV6-6 to TRBJ2-5; D possibly corresponds to TRBD2 (5 bases). V dropped 4 bases and J dropped 3 bases, with 12 bases sitting between them. The germline V gene encodes CDR1 MNHNY and CDR2 SVGAGI (reference sequence). The CDR3 runs 14 residues. The CDR3 region has the DNA TGTGCCAGCAGTTCCGAGGGTGGTGAAGAGACCCAGTACTTC. Translation gives CASSSEGGEETQYF.

This clonotype appeared a few times. The J gene is TRBJ2-2, the V gene TRBV12-3 or TRBV12-4; D possibly corresponds to TRBD1 (5 bases). The length of the CDR3 is 15 residues. The V end was cut by 8 bases, the J end by 3 bases, with 16 bases between. The CDR3 DNA reads TGTGCCAGCGGAGAAACCCAAGGGGACACCGGGGAGCTGTTTTTT. The encoded protein is CASGETQGDTGELFF.

This clonotype was seen a few times. J is TRBJ2-3 and V is TRBV5-1; TRBD2 agrees at 11 bases. Germline V gene sequence: CDR1 SGHRS, CDR2 YFSETQ. Unmatched junction bases numbered 4, after V lost 3 bases and J lost 1 base. The length of the CDR3 is 16 residues. The CDR3 DNA reads as TGCGCCAGCAGCTGGGGACTAGCGGAAGGCACAGATACGCAGTATTTT. Its translation is CASSWGLAEGTDTQYF.